Listed below are T cell receptor beta chains from one sample, sequenced in a study of cytomegalovirus exposure and HLA in healthy donors. Sequenced by immunoSEQ multiplex PCR; TCRdb stores in-frame clones only, minus some. The table includes roughly 80,000 clones, around 67% detected once. Sequenced input: PBMCs. The receptor set was obtained from a woman between 45 and 60 years old in good health and CMV-seropositive. Each CDR3 is given with its conserved first and last residue. Each record gives: V gene, J gene, D gene, clone size, CDR3 protein, CDR3 DNA. A D gene is named only where the DNA matches it firmly. Clone size appears in some rows only: once, few, many, or a class for an expanded clone.

TRBV28,TRBJ1-2,-,-,CASSLEQGERYTF,TGTGCCAGCAGTTTAGAGCAGGGCGAGCGCTACACCTTC
TRBV9,TRBJ2-3,-,-,CASSVRDLNTQYF,TGTGCCAGCAGCGTAAGGGACTTGAATACGCAGTATTTT
TRBV9,TRBJ2-3,-,-,CASSVRPGDGRFSTDTQYF,TGTGCCAGCAGCGTAAGACCGGGGGACGGTAGGTTTAGCACAGATACGCAGTATTTT
TRBV6-5,TRBJ1-1,-,-,CASCCDPGGNTEAFF,TGTGCCAGCTGCTGTGACCCGGGGGGGAACACTGAAGCTTTCTTT
TRBV5-1,TRBJ1-2,TRBD1,-,CASSAWTGEGYGYTF,TGCGCCAGCAGCGCGTGGACAGGGGAGGGCTATGGCTACACCTTC
TRBV7-9,TRBJ1-1,-,-,CSSSPLTEAFF,TGTTCCAGCAGCCCCCTCACTGAAGCTTTCTTT
TRBV7-9,TRBJ2-1,-,few,CASSLALDLGDEQFF,TGTGCCAGCAGCTTAGCGTTGGACCTAGGGGATGAGCAGTTCTTC
TRBV9,TRBJ2-4,TRBD1,few,CASSPSPGQEIQYF,TGTGCCAGCAGTCCCTCGCCGGGACAGGAGATTCAGTACTTC
TRBV5-4,TRBJ2-7,-,-,CASSLGRGFYEQYF,TGTGCCAGCAGCTTAGGGCGAGGGTTTTACGAGCAGTACTTC
TRBV9,TRBJ1-2,-,-,CASSVGEDINYGYTF,TGTGCCAGCAGCGTAGGTGAGGACATTAACTATGGCTACACCTTC
TRBV19,TRBJ1-5,TRBD1,-,CASSTGQGNTQPQHF,TGTGCCAGTAGTACAGGACAGGGGAATACTCAGCCCCAGCATTTT
TRBV4-1,TRBJ2-7,-,few,CASSPTPRTFDEQYF,TGCGCCAGCAGCCCCACTCCCCGGACATTTGACGAGCAGTACTTC
TRBV19,TRBJ2-3,TRBD1,few,CATRGQGADTQYF,TGTGCCACCCGGGGACAGGGGGCGGATACGCAGTATTTT
TRBV19,TRBJ1-2,-,-,CASSISREEGYTF,TGTGCCAGTAGTATAAGCAGGGAGGAAGGCTACACCTTC
TRBV18,TRBJ1-3,-,-,CASSPPTGTGNTIYF,TGTGCCAGCTCACCACCCACCGGGACTGGAAACACCATATATTTT
TRBV6-6,TRBJ1-6,TRBD1,-,CASSRQGVDSPLHF,TGTGCCAGCAGTAGACAGGGGGTGGATTCACCCCTCCACTTT
TRBV5-3,TRBJ1-1,TRBD1,few,CARSRPGTGKNTEAFF,TGTGCCAGAAGCCGTCCCGGGACAGGGAAGAACACTGAAGCTTTCTTT
TRBV5-5,TRBJ1-4,TRBD1,-,CASSSGGQEAYEKLFF,TGTGCCAGCAGCTCCGGAGGACAGGAGGCATATGAAAAACTGTTTTTT
TRBV7-2,TRBJ2-1,-,-,CASSGGGGAYNEQFF,TGTGCCAGCAGCGGAGGAGGGGGGGCCTACAATGAGCAGTTCTTC
TRBV28,TRBJ2-3,TRBD2,-,CAIGAPSGYTDTQYF,TGTGCCATCGGCGCGCCTAGCGGCTACACAGATACGCAGTATTTT
TRBV5-1,TRBJ1-5,TRBD1,few,CASSPGTGAGQPQHF,TGCGCCAGCAGCCCGGGGACAGGGGCGGGTCAGCCCCAGCATTTT
TRBV5-1,TRBJ2-5,-,-,CASSLAVAVQETQYF,TGCGCCAGCAGCTTGGCCGTGGCTGTACAAGAGACCCAGTACTTC
TRBV7-6,TRBJ2-5,TRBD1,-,CASSLVGGTGKETQYF,TGTGCCAGCAGCTTAGTAGGGGGGACAGGGAAAGAGACCCAGTACTTC
TRBV5-1,TRBJ2-7,TRBD1,-,CASSPPGQGTSEQYF,TGCGCCAGCAGCCCCCCGGGACAGGGTACCTCCGAGCAGTACTTC
TRBV4-1,TRBJ1-6,-,medium-sized,CASSQVINSPLHF,TGCGCCAGCAGCCAAGTTATAAATTCACCCCTCCACTTT
TRBV5-1,TRBJ1-3,-,-,CASSLAQAFSSGNTIYF,TGCGCCAGCAGCTTGGCGCAGGCTTTTAGCTCTGGAAACACCATATATTTT
TRBV4-2,TRBJ2-1,-,medium-sized,CASSQDEPTRKFF,TGTGCCAGCAGCCAAGATGAGCCCACGAGGAAGTTCTTC
TRBV7-9,TRBJ2-1,TRBD2,few,CASSPTSGVTNEQFF,TGTGCCAGCAGCCCGACTAGCGGGGTAACAAATGAGCAGTTCTTC
TRBV7-9,TRBJ1-4,TRBD1,-,CASSGTGLEKLFF,TGTGCCAGCAGCGGGACAGGCTTGGAAAAACTGTTTTTT
TRBV5-1,TRBJ2-2,-,once,CASSLSWVGENTGELFF,TGCGCCAGCAGCCTAAGTTGGGTAGGGGAGAACACCGGGGAGCTGTTTTTT
TRBV7-9,TRBJ1-5,-,-,CSSSPGGPNQPQHF,TGTTCCAGCAGCCCCGGGGGGCCCAATCAGCCCCAGCATTTT
TRBV18,TRBJ2-1,-,-,CASSPRAREDEQFF,TGTGCCAGCTCACCACGGGCCAGGGAGGATGAGCAGTTCTTC
TRBV7-7,TRBJ2-5,-,-,CASSLTSGGQETQYF,TGTGCTAGCAGCTTAACTTCCGGGGGCCAAGAGACCCAGTACTTC
TRBV5-1,TRBJ2-6,-,-,CASRFGRASGANVLTF,TGCGCCAGCAGGTTCGGGCGGGCCTCTGGGGCCAACGTCCTGACTTTC
TRBV20-1,TRBJ1-1,-,once,CSATVNTEAFF,TGCAGTGCTACAGTGAACACTGAAGCTTTCTTT
TRBV6-5,TRBJ2-5,-,-,CASSYRQDQETQYF,TGTGCCAGCAGTTACAGACAGGACCAAGAGACCCAGTACTTC
TRBV20-1,TRBJ2-7,-,-,CSAGLLGEQYF,TGCAGTGCCGGACTTCTGGGCGAGCAGTACTTC
TRBV5-4,TRBJ2-1,TRBD2,-,CASSLDGKVAGEGEQFF,TGTGCCAGCAGCTTGGACGGGAAGGTAGCGGGGGAGGGTGAGCAGTTCTTC
TRBV19,TRBJ2-7,TRBD1,-,CASSPLDRGLHEQYF,TGTGCCAGTAGTCCCCTGGACAGGGGGCTCCACGAGCAGTACTTC
TRBV6-5,TRBJ1-1,TRBD1,-,CASSYSYRQGEAFF,TGTGCCAGCAGTTACTCTTATAGACAGGGAGAAGCTTTCTTT
TRBV4-1,TRBJ1-2,TRBD1,-,CASSLQSGQSVGTF,TGCGCCAGCAGCCTCCAGTCGGGACAGTCCGTCGGCACCTTC
TRBV6-4,TRBJ2-3,TRBD2,-,CASSRLAGPTDTQYF,TGTGCCAGCAGTAGACTAGCGGGGCCCACAGATACGCAGTATTTT
TRBV6-5,TRBJ2-5,TRBD2,few,CASSLAGTEGETQYF,TGTGCCAGCAGTTTAGCGGGAACAGAAGGGGAGACCCAGTACTTC
TRBV5-1,TRBJ2-2,-,-,CASSLAAAGELFF,TGCGCCAGCAGCTTGGCGGCGGCCGGGGAGCTGTTTTTT
TRBV6-5,TRBJ1-2,TRBD1,-,CASSTGGEYGYTF,TGTGCCAGCAGTACAGGGGGGGAATATGGCTACACCTTC
TRBV28,TRBJ1-2,-,-,CASSLFAQGVSGYTF,TGTGCCAGCAGTTTGTTCGCACAGGGCGTAAGTGGCTACACCTTC
TRBV5-1,TRBJ1-4,TRBD1,once,CASSFRKGAGEKLFF,TGCGCCAGCAGCTTTAGGAAGGGGGCGGGTGAAAAACTGTTTTTT
TRBV6-5,TRBJ1-1,-,-,CASGATEAFF,TGTGCCAGCGGGGCCACTGAAGCTTTCTTT
TRBV10-2,TRBJ1-1,-,-,CASSEGEDTEAFF,TGCGCCAGCAGTGAAGGGGAGGACACTGAAGCTTTCTTT
TRBV7-2,TRBJ2-3,-,-,CATRAGSDTQYF,TGTGCCACAAGGGCGGGGTCAGATACGCAGTATTTT
TRBV6-6,TRBJ1-5,TRBD1,-,CASSPGTANQPQHF,TGTGCCAGCAGTCCCGGGACAGCTAATCAGCCCCAGCATTTT
TRBV19,TRBJ1-4,-,few,CASTSSQRATNEKLFF,TGTGCCAGTACCTCATCTCAGCGGGCAACTAATGAAAAACTGTTTTTT
TRBV4-2,TRBJ1-5,TRBD1,-,CASSLEQGGGQPQHF,TGTGCCAGCAGCCTAGAACAAGGGGGCGGTCAGCCCCAGCATTTT